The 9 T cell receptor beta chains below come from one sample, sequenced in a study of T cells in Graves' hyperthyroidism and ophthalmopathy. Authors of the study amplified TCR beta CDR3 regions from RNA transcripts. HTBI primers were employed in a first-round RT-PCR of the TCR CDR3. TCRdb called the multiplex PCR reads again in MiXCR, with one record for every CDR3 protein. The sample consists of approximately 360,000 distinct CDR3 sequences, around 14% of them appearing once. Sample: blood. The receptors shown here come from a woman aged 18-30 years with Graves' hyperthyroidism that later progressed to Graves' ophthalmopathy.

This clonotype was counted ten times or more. This CDR3 is CASSPRGGGKGTEAFF. The CDR3 DNA is TGTGCCAGCAGTCCCAGGGGCGGGGGGAAAGGCACTGAAGCTTTCTTT. The chain has TRBV12-3 or TRBV12-4 and TRBJ1-1, with D possibly matching TRBD1 (6 bases). CDR3 length equals 16 residues. The V and J ends lost 5 bases and 4 bases respectively, with 20 bases between them.

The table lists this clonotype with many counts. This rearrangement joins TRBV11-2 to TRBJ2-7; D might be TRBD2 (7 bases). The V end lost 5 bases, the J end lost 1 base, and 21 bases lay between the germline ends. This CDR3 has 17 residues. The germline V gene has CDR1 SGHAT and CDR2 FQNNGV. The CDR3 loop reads CASSTLRGAVSSYEQYF. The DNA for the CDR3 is TGTGCCAGCAGCACTCTACGGGGGGCGGTTTCTTCCTACGAGCAGTACTTC.

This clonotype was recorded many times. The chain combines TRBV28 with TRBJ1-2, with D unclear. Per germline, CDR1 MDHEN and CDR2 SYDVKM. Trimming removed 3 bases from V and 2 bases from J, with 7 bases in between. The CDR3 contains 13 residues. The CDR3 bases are TGTGCCAGCAGTTTTTGGGGAAACTATGGCTACACCTTC. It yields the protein CASSFWGNYGYTF.

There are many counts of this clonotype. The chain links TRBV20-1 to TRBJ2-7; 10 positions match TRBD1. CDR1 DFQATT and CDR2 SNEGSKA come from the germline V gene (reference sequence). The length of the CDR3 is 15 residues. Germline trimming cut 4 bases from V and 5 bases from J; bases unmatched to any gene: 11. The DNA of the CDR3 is TGCAGTGCTAACGGTCTGACAGGGGGCAAACACGAGCAGTACTTC. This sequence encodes CSANGLTGGKHEQYF.

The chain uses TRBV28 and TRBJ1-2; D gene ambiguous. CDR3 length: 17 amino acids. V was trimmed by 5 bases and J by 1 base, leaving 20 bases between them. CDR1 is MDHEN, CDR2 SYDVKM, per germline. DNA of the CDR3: TGTGCCAGCAGTCCCCGACCCAGGAGCCGGCGTAACTATGGCTACACCTTC. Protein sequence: CASSPRPRSRRNYGYTF.

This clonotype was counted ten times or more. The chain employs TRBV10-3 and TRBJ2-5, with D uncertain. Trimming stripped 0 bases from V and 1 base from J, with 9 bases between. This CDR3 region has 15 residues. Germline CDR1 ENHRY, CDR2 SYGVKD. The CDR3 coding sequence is TGTGCCATCAGTGAGTCGAACCGGGCCCAAGAGACCCAGTACTTC. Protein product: CAISESNRAQETQYF.

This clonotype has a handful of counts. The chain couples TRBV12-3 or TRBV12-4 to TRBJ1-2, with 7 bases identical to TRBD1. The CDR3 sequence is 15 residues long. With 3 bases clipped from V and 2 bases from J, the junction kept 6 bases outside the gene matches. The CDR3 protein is CASSFSGTVNYGYTF. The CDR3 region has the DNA TGTGCCAGCAGTTTCTCCGGGACAGTGAACTATGGCTACACCTTC.

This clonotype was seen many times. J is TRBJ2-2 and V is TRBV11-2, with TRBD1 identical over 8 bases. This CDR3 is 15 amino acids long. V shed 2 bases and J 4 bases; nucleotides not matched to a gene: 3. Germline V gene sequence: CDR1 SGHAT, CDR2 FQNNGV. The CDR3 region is CASSLRQGPTGELFF. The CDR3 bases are TGTGCCAGCAGCTTACGACAGGGGCCCACCGGGGAGCTGTTTTTT.

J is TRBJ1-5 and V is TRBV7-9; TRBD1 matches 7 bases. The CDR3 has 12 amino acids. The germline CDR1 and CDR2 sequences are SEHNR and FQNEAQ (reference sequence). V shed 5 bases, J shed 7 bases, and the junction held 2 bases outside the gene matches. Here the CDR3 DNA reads TGTGCCAGCAGCGACAGGGTCCAGCCCCAGCATTTT. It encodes CASSDRVQPQHF.